This TCR beta chain was observed in a study of regulatory T cells in long-lasting Graves disease. Whole-study results and caveats: Shared public clonotypes totalled roughly 2,500 in persistent patients, compared with around 930 in new patients. Persistent Graves' patients showed less TCR diversity than newly diagnosed ones.

Stated time point: newly diagnosed GD, antithyroid drugs for less than 3 months. From RNA extracted from PBMCs, the TCR library was made. Peripheral blood, around 9 milliliters of it, was drawn into EDTA tubes. As concerns this clonotype: Its specificity is not known.

Both iRepertoire HTBI primers and Arm-PCR of CDR3 regions were used to build the TCR beta libraries. TCRdb processed the multiplex PCR reads anew with MiXCR; each CDR3 protein has one entry. The repertoire includes a few hundred thousand distinct CDR3 sequences, about 13% of them detected once, and roughly 10% sits in the top ten. The CDR3 spans 16 residues. Losses at the gene ends were 0 bases for V and 4 bases for J; bases not matched to a gene: 5. The germline gives CDR1 DFQATT, CDR2 SNEGSKA (reference sequence). These data were also filed under a second study, of T cells in Graves' hyperthyroidism and ophthalmopathy. That source reports: Peripheral blood also featured most of the thyroid clonotypes expanded above 0.001.

J is TRBJ2-3 and V is TRBV20-1, with TRBD2 matching 12 bases. This TCR was sampled from a man aged 30 to 39 with Graves disease. The source was peripheral blood mononuclear cells (PBMCs), collected at new diagnosis, from a patient treated with antithyroid drugs. CDR3 in amino acids: CSARDLAGGGADTQYF. The CDR3, as DNA: TGCAGTGCTAGAGATCTAGCGGGAGGGGGGGCAGATACGCAGTATTTT.